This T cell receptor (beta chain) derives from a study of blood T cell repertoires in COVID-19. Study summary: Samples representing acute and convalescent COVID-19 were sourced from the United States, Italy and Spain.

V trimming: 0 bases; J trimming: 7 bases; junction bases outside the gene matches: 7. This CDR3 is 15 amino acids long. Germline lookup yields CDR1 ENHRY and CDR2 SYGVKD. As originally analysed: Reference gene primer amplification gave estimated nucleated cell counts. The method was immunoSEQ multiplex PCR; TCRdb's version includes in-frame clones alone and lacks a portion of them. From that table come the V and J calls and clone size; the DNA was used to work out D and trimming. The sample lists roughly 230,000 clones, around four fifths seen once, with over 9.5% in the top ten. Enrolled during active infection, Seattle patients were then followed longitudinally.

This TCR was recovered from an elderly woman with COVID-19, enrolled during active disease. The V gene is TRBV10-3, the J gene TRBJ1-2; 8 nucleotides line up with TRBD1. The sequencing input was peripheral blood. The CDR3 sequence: CAISESIQGGFGYTF. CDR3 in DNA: TGTGCCATCAGTGAGTCGATACAGGGGGGTTTTGGCTACACCTTC.